The 22 T cell receptor beta chains in this list originate from one sample, sequenced in a study of human T cells and chemical hapten exposure. TCRdb re-called the RACE reads through MiXCR, storing one row per CDR3 protein. The table lists tens of thousands of distinct CDR3 sequences, about 15% of them singletons. Stated time point: pre-sensitization, week 0. The treatment here: therapeutic diphenylcyclopropenone sensitization with weekly scalp DPC. The material was whole blood, obtained in connection with sensitization to the hapten diphenylcyclopropenone (DPC). The receptors derive from a woman between 45 and 65 years old with alopecia areata. Some clones in this sample may be carry-over from other donors' samples.

The chain carries TRBV11-2 and TRBJ2-5; TRBD1 aligns across 9 bases. Germline V gene sequence: CDR1 SGHAT, CDR2 FQNNGV. V lost 4 bases, J lost 2 bases, and 2 bases stayed unmatched. The CDR3 consists of 14 residues. CDR3 nucleotides: TGTGCCAGCAGCTCTGGACAGGGGCAAGAGACCCAGTACTTC. Amino acid sequence: CASSSGQGQETQYF.

This clonotype showed up just a few times. The chain is built from TRBV27 and TRBJ2-7, with 12 bases fitting TRBD2. The CDR3 is 13 residues long. From germline, CDR1 is MNHEY and CDR2 SMNVEV (reference sequence). The V and J ends lost 6 bases and 5 bases, in that order; junction bases with no gene match: 2. The CDR3 region is CASRTSGSHEQYF. In DNA, the CDR3 is TGTGCCAGCAGGACTAGCGGGAGCCACGAGCAGTACTTC.

In this sample, this clonotype turned up a few times. This sequence joins TRBV7-9 and TRBJ2-2; a possible D gene is TRBD2 (6 bases). Trimming pared 6 bases from V and 3 bases from J, leaving 20 bases between. Germline CDR1 SEHNR, CDR2 FQNEAQ (reference sequence). CDR3 length equals 17 residues. The CDR3 DNA sequence: TGTGCCAGCAGGCGTACCGGGACTTCAACTCACACCGGGGAGCTGTTTTTT. Amino acid sequence: CASRRTGTSTHTGELFF.

In this sample, this clonotype turned up a few times. The J gene is TRBJ2-7, the V gene TRBV29-1, with TRBD2 matching over 13 bases. The CDR3 extends over 12 amino acids. Germline V gives CDR1 SQVTM, CDR2 ANQGSEA. The V gene end was trimmed by 7 bases and the J gene end by 4 bases; junction bases not matched to a gene: 1. The CDR3 DNA reads TGCAGCGGGACTAGCGGGAGTTACGAGCAGTACTTC. Translation: CSGTSGSYEQYF.

This chain joins TRBV28 and TRBJ1-5; maybe TRBD1 (6 bases). The CDR3 is made up of 13 amino acids. The V gene's germline CDR1 is MDHEN and CDR2 SYDVKM. Trimming left V 8 bases short and J 0 bases short, with 8 bases between. The CDR3 region has the DNA TGTGCCAGCCGGACAGATAGCAATCAGCCCCAGCATTTT. Protein product: CASRTDSNQPQHF.

The rearrangement uses TRBV20-1 and TRBJ2-7; 7 bases match TRBD2. V lost 2 bases, J lost 8 bases, and 9 bases stayed unmatched. This CDR3 contains 13 residues. Per the germline V gene, CDR1 is DFQATT and CDR2 is SNEGSKA (reference sequence). CDR3 sequence reads: CSARIAGENKQYF. The CDR3 bases are TGCAGTGCTAGAATTGCGGGAGAGAATAAGCAGTACTTC.

Ten or more counts support this clonotype. The chain has TRBV7-8 and TRBJ2-1; TRBD2 aligns across 10 bases. Germline trimming cut 2 bases from V and 9 bases from J; bases unmatched to any gene: 16. The CDR3 extends over 18 amino acids. Per germline, CDR1 SGHVS and CDR2 FQNEAQ. CDR3 DNA: TGTGCCAGCAGCTTACGAACCAGCGGGACTAGCGTTCGTACTGAGCAGTTCTTC. This codes for CASSLRTSGTSVRTEQFF.

This clonotype was picked up a small number of times. Written as DNA, the CDR3 is TGTGCCAGCAGCCAAGGACAGGTCACCTACAATGAGCAGTTCTTC. This gives the protein CASSQGQVTYNEQFF. The V call is TRBV3-1, the J call TRBJ2-1; D is perhaps TRBD1 (6 bases). V was clipped by 1 base and J by 2 bases, with 9 bases between them. CDR1 is LGHDT, CDR2 YNNKEL, per germline (reference sequence). The CDR3 consists of 15 residues.

The chain joins TRBV6-6 to TRBJ2-1, with D possibly TRBD2 on 7 matching bases. Between the trimmed V and J ends, which lost 8 bases and 13 bases, there was a span of 18 bases. The germline gives CDR1 MNHNY, CDR2 SVGAGI (reference sequence). This CDR3 comprises 12 residues. CDR3: CASGGGGNPQFF. The CDR3 DNA is TGTGCCAGCGGGGGAGGGGGGAACCCCCAGTTCTTC.

This clonotype showed up just a few times. The chain employs TRBV7-8 and TRBJ2-3, with D maybe TRBD1 (5 bases). Germline-derived CDR1 and CDR2 are SGHVS and FQNEAQ. Trimming cost V 7 bases and J 4 bases, with 24 bases left between them. There are 17 residues in the CDR3. The CDR3 DNA reads TGTGCCAGCAACCGTAGGGGCCAGGGTGTCGTGCCAGATACGCAGTATTTT. Translating it yields CASNRRGQGVVPDTQYF.

The chain links TRBV24-1 to TRBJ1-1; no firm D call. Trimming left V 4 bases short and J 3 bases short, with 20 bases between. The CDR3 is made up of 17 amino acids. CDR1 is KGHDR, CDR2 SFDVKD, per germline. CDR3 in amino acids: CATSDNKKGPGYTEAFF. CDR3 in DNA: TGTGCCACCAGTGACAATAAGAAAGGGCCTGGGTACACTGAAGCTTTCTTT.

The chain is built from TRBV29-1 and TRBJ2-6, with a possible D match to TRBD1 (5 bases). Trimming shortened V by 8 bases and J by 2 bases, and 13 bases separated the two germline ends. Germline V gene data show CDR1 as SQVTM and CDR2 as ANQGSEA. This CDR3 spans 14 amino acids. CDR3 amino acids: CSTLAGTGANVLTF. In nucleotides, the CDR3 is TGCAGCACCCTGGCAGGGACTGGGGCCAACGTCCTGACTTTC. Using reference TRBV29-1 and TRBJ2-6 for the parts outside the CDR3, the full variable domain is SAVISQKPSRDICQRGTSLTIQCQVDSQVTMMFWYRQQPGQSLTLIATANQGSEATYESGFVIDKFPISRPNLTFSTLTVSNMSPEDSSIYLCSTLAGTGANVLTFGAGSRLTVL.

This clonotype was picked up a small number of times. CDR3 sequence reads: CASSLVSYGYTF. As DNA, the CDR3 is TGTGCCAGCAGCCTAGTCTCATATGGCTACACCTTC. The chain couples TRBV7-2 to TRBJ1-2; D gene uncertain. Germline-derived CDR1 and CDR2 are SGHTA and FQGNSA. The CDR3 is 12 residues long. Trimming pared 5 bases from V and 5 bases from J, leaving 9 bases between.

This chain joins TRBV20-1 and TRBJ2-1, with 10 bases aligning to TRBD2. Germline V gene lookup returns CDR1 DFQATT and CDR2 SNEGSKA (reference sequence). V dropped 5 bases and J dropped 7; count of bases not matched to a gene: 14. This CDR3 spans 16 amino acids. CDR3 protein: CSAPGASGRGLNEQFF. In DNA, the CDR3 is TGCAGTGCTCCTGGGGCTAGCGGGAGAGGGTTGAATGAGCAGTTCTTC.

The CDR3 DNA reads TGCAGCGTGGACCACGACTATTTCGGAGAGACCCAGTACTTC. Its translation is CSVDHDYFGETQYF. This chain links TRBV29-1 with TRBJ2-5; D perhaps matches TRBD2 (5 bases). With 6 bases removed from V and 4 bases from J, the gap between germline ends came to 18 bases. The CDR3 contains 14 residues. Germline V gene sequence: CDR1 SQVTM, CDR2 ANQGSEA.

In this sample, this clonotype turned up many times. The V call is TRBV11-2, the J call TRBJ1-3; D is undetermined. This CDR3 comprises 14 residues. Germline V gene lookup returns CDR1 SGHAT and CDR2 FQNNGV. Deletions cut 1 base from V and 0 bases from J, with 4 bases between. DNA for the CDR3: TGTGCCAGCAGCTTAGTCTCCTCTGGAAACACCATATATTTT. It specifies CASSLVSSGNTIYF.

This clonotype was found a few times. The chain is built from TRBV2 and TRBJ1-5; perhaps TRBD1 as D (5 bases). Germline V CDR1 and CDR2: SNHLY, FYNNEI. Trimming removed 6 bases from V and 5 bases from J, with 8 bases in between. The CDR3 sequence is 12 residues long. CDR3: CASSPTDQPQHF. The CDR3 bases are TGTGCCAGCAGCCCGACAGATCAGCCCCAGCATTTT.

This clonotype has more than one count but fewer than ten. The chain combines TRBV3-1 with TRBJ2-1; D possibly corresponds to TRBD1 (5 bases). V was pared by 0 bases and J by 8 bases, with 14 bases between. The CDR3 spans 15 residues. Per germline, CDR1 LGHDT and CDR2 YNNKEL (reference sequence). Here the CDR3 reads CASSQDAQGFHEQFF. The CDR3 region has the DNA TGTGCCAGCAGCCAAGATGCCCAGGGTTTCCATGAGCAGTTCTTC.

The genes are TRBV7-2 and TRBJ2-3; D is unclear. Germline loops: CDR1 SGHTA, CDR2 FQGNSA. The CDR3 has 15 residues. Trimming cost V 3 bases and J 0 bases, with 10 bases left between them. DNA for the CDR3: TGTGCCAGCAGCTTGACCGAGACTAGCACAGATACGCAGTATTTT. Translating gives CASSLTETSTDTQYF.

This sequence joins TRBV7-6 and TRBJ1-1; D possibly corresponds to TRBD1 (5 bases). V lost 3 bases and J lost 9, with 11 bases in between. Germline CDR1 is SGHVS and CDR2 is FNYEAQ. The CDR3 loop spans 12 amino acids. The CDR3 DNA sequence: TGTGCCAGCAGCTTCGACAGATCCAAAGCTTTCTTT. Translating gives CASSFDRSKAFF.

This clonotype was seen many times. This chain joins TRBV11-2 and TRBJ1-1; possibly TRBD1 for D (5 bases). The germline V gene has CDR1 SGHAT and CDR2 FQNNGV. The V and J ends lost 0 bases and 3 bases respectively, with 11 bases between them. The CDR3 spans 15 residues. CDR3 nucleotides: TGTGCCAGCAGCTTAGATCCAGGGTTTGACACTGAAGCTTTCTTT. It encodes CASSLDPGFDTEAFF.

The CDR3 protein is CASSSPSGPDTQYF. DNA of the CDR3: TGTGCCAGCAGTTCCCCCTCAGGGCCAGATACGCAGTATTTT. V is TRBV28 and J is TRBJ2-3; TRBD1 might be the D (5 bases). V was pared by 4 bases and J by 4 bases, with 12 bases between. The CDR3 spans 14 residues. CDR1 and CDR2 from the germline V gene are MDHEN and SYDVKM.